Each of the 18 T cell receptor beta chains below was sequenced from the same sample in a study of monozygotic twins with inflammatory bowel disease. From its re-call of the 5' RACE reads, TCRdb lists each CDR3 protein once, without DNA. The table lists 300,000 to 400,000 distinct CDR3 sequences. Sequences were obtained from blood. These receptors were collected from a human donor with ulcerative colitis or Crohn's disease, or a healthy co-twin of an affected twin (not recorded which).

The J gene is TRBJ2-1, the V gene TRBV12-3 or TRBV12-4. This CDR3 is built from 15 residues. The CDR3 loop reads CASSLARLSYNEQFF.

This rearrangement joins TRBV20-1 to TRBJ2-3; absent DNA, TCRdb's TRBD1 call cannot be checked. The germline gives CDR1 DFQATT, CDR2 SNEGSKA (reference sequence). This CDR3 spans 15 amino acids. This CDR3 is CSAKTGKGSTDTQYF.

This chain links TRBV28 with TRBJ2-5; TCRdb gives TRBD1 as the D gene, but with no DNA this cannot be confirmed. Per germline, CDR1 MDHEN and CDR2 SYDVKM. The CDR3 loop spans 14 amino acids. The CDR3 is CASSLLSGAETQYF.

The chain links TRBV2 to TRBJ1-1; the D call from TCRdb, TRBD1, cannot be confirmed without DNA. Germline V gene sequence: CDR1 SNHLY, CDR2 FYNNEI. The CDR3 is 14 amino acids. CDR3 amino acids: CASISGTLRTEAFF.

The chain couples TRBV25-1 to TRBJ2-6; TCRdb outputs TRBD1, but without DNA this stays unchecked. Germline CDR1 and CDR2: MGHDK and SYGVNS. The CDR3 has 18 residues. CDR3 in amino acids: CASSESGGAYSGANVLTF.

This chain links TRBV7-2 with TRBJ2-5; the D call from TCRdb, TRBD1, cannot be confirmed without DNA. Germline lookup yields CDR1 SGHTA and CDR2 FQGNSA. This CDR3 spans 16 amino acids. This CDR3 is CASSSRWAACPETQYF.

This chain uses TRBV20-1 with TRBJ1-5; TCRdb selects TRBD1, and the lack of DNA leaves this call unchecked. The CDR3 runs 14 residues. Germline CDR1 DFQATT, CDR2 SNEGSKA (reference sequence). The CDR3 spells CSANPQGARQPQHF.

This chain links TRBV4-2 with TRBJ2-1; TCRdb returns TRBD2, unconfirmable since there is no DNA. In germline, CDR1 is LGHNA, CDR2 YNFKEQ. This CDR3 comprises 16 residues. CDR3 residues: CASSQDWRERGGEQFF.

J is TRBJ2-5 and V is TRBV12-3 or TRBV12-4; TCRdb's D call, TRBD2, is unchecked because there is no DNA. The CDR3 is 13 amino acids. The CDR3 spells CASSPRRAETQYF.

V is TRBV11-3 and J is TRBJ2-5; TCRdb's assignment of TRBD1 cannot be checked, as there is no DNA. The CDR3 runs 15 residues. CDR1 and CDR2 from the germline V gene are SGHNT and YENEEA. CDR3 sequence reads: CASSPGERLKETQYF.

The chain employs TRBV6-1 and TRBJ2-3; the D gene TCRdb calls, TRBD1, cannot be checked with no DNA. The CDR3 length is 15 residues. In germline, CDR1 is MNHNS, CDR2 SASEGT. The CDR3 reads CASSRDPGHTDTQYF.

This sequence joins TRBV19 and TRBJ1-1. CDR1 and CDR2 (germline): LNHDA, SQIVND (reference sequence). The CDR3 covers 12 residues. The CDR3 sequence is CASSSDGSEAFF.

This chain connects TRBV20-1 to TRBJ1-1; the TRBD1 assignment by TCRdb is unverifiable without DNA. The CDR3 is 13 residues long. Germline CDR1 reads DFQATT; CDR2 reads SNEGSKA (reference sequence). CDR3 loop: CSASDGGNTEAFF.

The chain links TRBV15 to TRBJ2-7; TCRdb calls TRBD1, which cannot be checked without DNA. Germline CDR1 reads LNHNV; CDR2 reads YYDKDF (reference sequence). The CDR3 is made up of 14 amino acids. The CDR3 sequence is CATSRRTGTYEQYF.

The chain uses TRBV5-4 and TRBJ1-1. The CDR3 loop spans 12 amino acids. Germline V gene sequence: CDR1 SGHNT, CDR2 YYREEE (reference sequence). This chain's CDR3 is CASSPAGGEAFF.

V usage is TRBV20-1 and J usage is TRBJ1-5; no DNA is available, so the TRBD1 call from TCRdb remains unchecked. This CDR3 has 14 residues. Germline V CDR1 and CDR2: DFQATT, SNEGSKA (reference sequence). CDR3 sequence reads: CSANDRGPNQPQHF.

The CDR3 sequence is CATSRDRMAYGYTF. The genes are TRBV15 and TRBJ1-2. The CDR3 is 14 amino acids. Germline V CDR1 and CDR2: LNHNV, YYDKDF (reference sequence).

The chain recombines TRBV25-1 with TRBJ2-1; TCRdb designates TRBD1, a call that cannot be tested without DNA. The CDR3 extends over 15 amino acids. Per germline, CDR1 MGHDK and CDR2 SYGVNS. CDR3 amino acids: CASRGAMSSYNEQFF.